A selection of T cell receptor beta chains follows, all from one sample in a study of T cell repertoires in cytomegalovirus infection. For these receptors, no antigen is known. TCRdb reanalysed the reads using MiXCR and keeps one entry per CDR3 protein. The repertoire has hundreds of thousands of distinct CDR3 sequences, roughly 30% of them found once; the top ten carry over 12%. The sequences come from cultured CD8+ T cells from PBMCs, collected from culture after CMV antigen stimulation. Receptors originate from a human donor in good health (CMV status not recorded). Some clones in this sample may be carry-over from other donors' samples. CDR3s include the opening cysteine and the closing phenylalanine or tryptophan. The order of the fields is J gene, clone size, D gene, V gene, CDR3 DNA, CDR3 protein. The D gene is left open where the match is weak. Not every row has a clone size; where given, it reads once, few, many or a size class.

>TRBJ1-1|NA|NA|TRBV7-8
TGTGCCAGCCGGCAGGGTGGGGCCCTTGACACTGAAGCTTTCTTT
CASRQGGALDTEAFF
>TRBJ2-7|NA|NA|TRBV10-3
TGTGCCATCACTATTGGGGCGGGTTACGAGCAGTACTTC
CAITIGAGYEQYF
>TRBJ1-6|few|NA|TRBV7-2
TGTGCCAGCAGCCCCGAGCGCAGGAACCGGTCGGGTTCACCCCTCCACTTT
CASSPERRNRSGSPLHF
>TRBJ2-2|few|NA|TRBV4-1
TGCGCCAGCAGCCAGGGCCGGGGGCCTAAGGGGGGGGAGCTGTTTTTT
CASSQGRGPKGGELFF
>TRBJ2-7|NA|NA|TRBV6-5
TGTGCCAGCAGTTACTCCCTTTTGCGTGAGCAGTACTTC
CASSYSLLREQYF
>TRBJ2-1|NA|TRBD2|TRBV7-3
TGCGCCAGCAACTTAAGACTAGCGGGGGGCCCGTGGGATGAGCAGTTCTTC
CASNLRLAGGPWDEQFF
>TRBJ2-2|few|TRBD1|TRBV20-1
TGCAGTGCTAGAGCCGGACAGGCCAACGGAGGGGAGCTGTTTTTT
CSARAGQANGGELFF
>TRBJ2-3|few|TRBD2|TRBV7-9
TGTGCCAGCAGCCAGCGGGGGCGAAGCACAGATACGCAGTATTTT
CASSQRGRSTDTQYF
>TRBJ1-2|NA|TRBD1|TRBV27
TGTGCCAGCAGTTTCAGGGGGCAACTTGGCTACACCTTC
CASSFRGQLGYTF
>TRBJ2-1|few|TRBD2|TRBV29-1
TGCAGCGTTGATGGGGGGGTCACCTACAATGAGCAGTTCTTC
CSVDGGVTYNEQFF
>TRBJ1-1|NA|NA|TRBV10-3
TGTGCCATCAGTGAGTCTGGGGGGCGAGGGACTGAAGCTTTCTTT
CAISESGGRGTEAFF
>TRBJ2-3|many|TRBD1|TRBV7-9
TGTGCCAGCAGCTCGAGGGACAGAAACACAGATACGCAGTATTTT
CASSSRDRNTDTQYF
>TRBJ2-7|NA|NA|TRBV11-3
TGTGCCAGCAGCGTATCGGGTGGCGAGCAGTACTTC
CASSVSGGEQYF
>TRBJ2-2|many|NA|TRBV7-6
TGTGCCAGCAGCGTATCGACCAAGGCCGGGGAGCTGTTTTTT
CASSVSTKAGELFF
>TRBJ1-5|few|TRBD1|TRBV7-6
TGTGCCAGCAGCCGCCGACAGGGCGAAAGGGTTAGCAATCAGCCCCAGCATTTT
CASSRRQGERVSNQPQHF
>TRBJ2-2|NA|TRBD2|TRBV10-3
TGTGCCATCAGTGATTATCTCGGGGGGTCGGGTACCGGGGAGCTGTTTTTT
CAISDYLGGSGTGELFF
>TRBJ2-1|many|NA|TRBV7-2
TGTGCCAGCAGCTTAGGTTTGTGGTTGAACAATGAGCAGTTCTTC
CASSLGLWLNNEQFF
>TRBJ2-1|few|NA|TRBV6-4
TGTGCCAGCAGTGTAATTAGCGGAAACAATGAGCAGTTCTTC
CASSVISGNNEQFF
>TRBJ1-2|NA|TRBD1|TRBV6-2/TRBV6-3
TGTGCCAGCAGTTACTCCCCCGGGACAGGACGATACAGCTATGGCTACACCTTC
CASSYSPGTGRYSYGYTF
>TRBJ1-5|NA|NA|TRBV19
TGTGCCACAAATTCTAGACCCCACCCCCAGCCCCAGCATTTT
CATNSRPHPQPQHF
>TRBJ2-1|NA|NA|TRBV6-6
TGTGCCAGCAGTTACTCAATAGGGAGCTCCTACAATGAGCAGTTCTTC
CASSYSIGSSYNEQFF
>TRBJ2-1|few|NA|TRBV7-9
TGTGCCAGCAGCTTAGGAGGGCCTGATGAGCAGTTCTTC
CASSLGGPDEQFF
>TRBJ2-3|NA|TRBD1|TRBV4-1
TGCGCCAGCAGCCGGGGGACAGCGCAACCAGATACGCAGTATTTT
CASSRGTAQPDTQYF